This T cell receptor beta chain was retrieved from a study of T-cell reconstitution after alpha-beta-depleted transplantation in children (dated by TCRdb to about 2016). For the study in its entirety: The study quantitatively tracked T-cell immune reconstitution after TCRalphabeta/CD19-depleted allogeneic hematopoietic cell transplantation in children using TCR repertoire profiling.

This clonotype appeared a few times. Its target antigen remains unknown. The record has no base qualities; no much larger clone is one base away. The germline V gene specifies SGHTA as CDR1 and FQGNSA as CDR2. Its CDR3 holds 14 amino acids, cysteine through phenylalanine. CDR3 DNA is the only sequence kept; it has 42 bases, read in frame from the first base. Trimming takes 3 bases from V and 1 base from J, and the germline ends sit 9 bases apart. Receptor amplification or capture employed PCR. Sequencing relied on an Illumina HiSeq 2500. Molecular barcoding was employed in the preparation of TCR libraries, with unique molecular identifiers being used to normalize TCRbeta repertoire quantification. TCRdb reprocessing: public reads trimmed at Q25 with fastp, clones called with MiXCR, in-frame beta chains kept. For every CDR3 protein sequence, its rows merge into one entry that carries the most common genes and DNA. The sample table lists some 490,000 distinct CDR3 sequences, about an eighth of them with a count of one. About 5.6% of the sample comes from the top ten.

This TCR derives from a human donor who donated a stem cell graft to a child with combined immunodeficiency. The sample was PBMCs from the stem cell graft donor, taken from the stem cell graft. Recombination connected TRBV7-2 to TRBJ1-1; the D segment could be TRBD1, given 5 matching bases. The CDR3 loop reads CASSFDSQNTEAFF. The nucleotides read TGTGCCAGCAGCTTCGACAGTCAGAACACTGAAGCTTTCTTT.